This T cell receptor (beta chain) stems from a study of CD8+ T cells in alopecia areata. Study-level background: Each of the treated patients was given oral tofacitinib, 5 to 10 mg twice daily, for moderate-to-severe alopecia areata. The protocol delivered tofacitinib for 6 to 18 months, then withdrew it for 6 months.

Noted treatment: oral pan-JAK inhibitor, 5-10 mg twice daily. Following RNA extraction, reverse transcription yielded cDNA that acted as the sequencing template. The method was immunoSEQ multiplex PCR; TCRdb's version includes in-frame clones alone and lacks a portion of them. The sample shows 200,000 or so clones, 55% to 75% of them seen only once. This clone has more than one count but fewer than ten. Its specificity is unknown. Broader study findings: Among the 100 top clones, expanded CD8+ clones, like scalp clonality, were significantly decreased by tofacitinib. Mice gave a clearer picture of TCR sharing than patients did, possibly for HLA-related reasons.

The TCR sequence derives from a human donor with alopecia areata. This specimen was CD4+ T cells sorted from blood, taken at week 24, from a patient treated with tofacitinib.

Here the CDR3 reads CASRIRQGATGELFF. For the CDR3, the DNA is TGTGCCAGCAGAATTCGACAGGGGGCGACCGGGGAGCTGTTTTTT. This sequence joins TRBV27 and TRBJ2-2; 10 bases map to TRBD1. V gave up 6 bases and J gave up 5 bases; unmatched junction bases: 6. The V gene's germline CDR1 is MNHEY and CDR2 SMNVEV (reference sequence). CDR3 length equals 15 residues.